This TCR beta chain was profiled in a study of neurological immune-mediated disorders. Study-level results: No CDR3 amino acid sequences were shared by expanded clones across subjects, suggesting private repertoires in all groups. The greatest degree of TCR clonal expansion was observed in HTLV-1-associated myelopathy, with the lowest in multiple sclerosis, below that of healthy controls.

Whenever a sequencing run was performed, it yielded over 200 million TCR-beta sequences from 15-18 subjects. TCRdb fed the 5' RACE reads into MiXCR, producing one record per CDR3 protein. The sample lists around 50,000 distinct CDR3 sequences, around 4% occurring once. Trimming took 2 bases from V and 4 from J; bases not matched to a gene: 8. CDR1 and CDR2 (germline): SGHRS, YFSETQ. The CDR3 extends over 16 amino acids. In its sample, this clonotype was seen many times. Its specificity is unknown. V is TRBV5-1 and J is TRBJ1-4; 7 nucleotides line up with TRBD1. The sequenced sample was PBMCs. The receptor was isolated from a man aged 55 to 70 with multiple sclerosis. This CDR3 reads CASSFGGTAFNEKLFF. CDR3 nucleotide sequence: TGCGCCAGCAGCTTCGGAGGGACAGCATTTAATGAAAAACTGTTTTTT. The complete variable domain, with remaining parts taken from reference TRBV5-1 and TRBJ1-4, reads KAGVTQTPRYLIKTRGQQVTLSCSPISGHRSVSWYQQTPGQGLQFLFEYFSETQRNKGNFPGRFSGRQFSNSRSEMNVSTLELGDSALYLCASSFGGTAFNEKLFFGSGTQLSVL.